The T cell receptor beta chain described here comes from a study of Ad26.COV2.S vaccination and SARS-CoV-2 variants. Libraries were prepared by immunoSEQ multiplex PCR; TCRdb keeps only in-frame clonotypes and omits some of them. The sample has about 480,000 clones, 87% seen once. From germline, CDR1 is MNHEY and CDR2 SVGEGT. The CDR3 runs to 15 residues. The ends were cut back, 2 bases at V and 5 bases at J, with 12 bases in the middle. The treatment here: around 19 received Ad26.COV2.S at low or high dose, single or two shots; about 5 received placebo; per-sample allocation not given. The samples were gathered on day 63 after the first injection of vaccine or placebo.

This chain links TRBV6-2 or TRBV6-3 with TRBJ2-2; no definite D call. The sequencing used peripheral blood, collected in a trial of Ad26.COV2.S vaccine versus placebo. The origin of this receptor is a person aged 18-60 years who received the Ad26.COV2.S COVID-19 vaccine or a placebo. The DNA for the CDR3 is TGTGCCAGCAGTTACAGTCGCACGAGGACCGGGGAGCTGTTTTTT. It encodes CASSYSRTRTGELFF.